A single sample is the source of the 20 T cell receptor beta chains below, sequenced in a study of a mutant IDH1 vaccine in newly diagnosed glioma. As to time point: week 23, last vaccination. A single vaccine dose contained 300 ug of mutant IDH1 20-mer peptide, and topical imiquimod was used with it. Data came from immunoSEQ multiplex PCR; TCRdb stores just in-frame clones and leaves some out. Among around 76,000 clones, 85% to 90% were seen once, and the ten largest hold 0.7% to 0.95%. These receptors have no known antigen. This specimen was PBMCs, taken from a glioma patient whose treatment included an IDH1 peptide vaccine. These receptors originate from a woman between 50 and 59 years old with glioma.

The rearrangement uses TRBV19 and TRBJ1-5, with unresolved D. The CDR3 consists of 13 residues. Germline CDR1 LNHDA, CDR2 SQIVND (reference sequence). Trimming removed 6 bases from V and 0 bases from J, with 6 bases in between. The DNA for the CDR3 is TGTGCCAGTAGCCAGGCTAGCAATCAGCCCCAGCATTTT. It translates to CASSQASNQPQHF.

The rearrangement links TRBV6-5 to TRBJ2-7, with D perhaps matching TRBD2 (5 bases). Germline V gene data show CDR1 as MNHEY and CDR2 as SVGAGI. The CDR3 has 14 residues. V was shortened by 0 bases and J by 2 bases, with 8 bases between the two germline ends. The CDR3 nucleotides read TGTGCCAGCAGTTACTCGGGAGCCACCTACGAGCAGTACTTC. Translating it yields CASSYSGATYEQYF.

The genes are TRBV11-2 and TRBJ2-1, with D perhaps given as TRBD1 or TRBD2 (5 bases each). V dropped 1 base and J dropped 7 bases, with 11 bases sitting between them. The CDR3 is 14 residues long. The germline gives CDR1 SGHAT, CDR2 FQNNGV. The CDR3 region is CASSLVGAWNEQFF. CDR3 coding DNA: TGTGCCAGCAGCTTAGTCGGGGCTTGGAATGAGCAGTTCTTC.

The gene calls are TRBV11-1 and TRBJ1-2; D uncertain. The CDR3 length is 16 residues. V lost 0 bases and J 0 bases, leaving 11 bases between the germline ends. CDR1 and CDR2 from the germline V gene are SGHAT and FQDESV (reference sequence). CDR3 residues: CASSLAEGYPNYGYTF. CDR3 DNA: TGTGCCAGCAGCTTAGCCGAGGGCTACCCTAACTATGGCTACACCTTC.

V is TRBV27 and J is TRBJ2-3, with D unclear. V lost 5 bases, J lost 5 bases, and 8 bases lay in between. CDR1 and CDR2 from the germline V gene are MNHEY and SMNVEV (reference sequence). The CDR3 runs 12 residues. The CDR3, as DNA: TGTGCCAGCAGTCTTAGAGGAGATACGCAGTATTTT. Its protein product is CASSLRGDTQYF.

The gene calls are TRBV11-2 and TRBJ2-7, with 8 bases lining up with TRBD2. Trimming took 8 bases from V and 7 from J; bases not matched to a gene: 19. This CDR3 is built from 16 residues. CDR1 is SGHAT and CDR2 is FQNNGV in the germline V gene. The CDR3 here is CASVTRAIAGSKEQYF. CDR3 nucleotide sequence: TGTGCCAGCGTGACAAGGGCTATAGCGGGGTCTAAGGAGCAGTACTTC.

V gene TRBV27 combines with J gene TRBJ2-7; a weak D match, TRBD1 (6 bases). V was clipped by 5 bases and J by 2 bases, with 13 bases between them. CDR1 and CDR2 (germline): MNHEY, SMNVEV (reference sequence). This CDR3 has 14 amino acids. The CDR3 DNA reads TGTGCCAGCAGTCCCGTGGACAGCGCCTACGAGCAGTACTTC. Its translation is CASSPVDSAYEQYF.

The chain uses TRBV28 and TRBJ1-1; TRBD1 agrees at 7 bases. V lost 6 bases and J lost 12; bases outside the gene matches: 13. Germline values: CDR1 MDHEN, CDR2 SYDVKM. CDR3 length: 13 residues. CDR3 amino acids: CASSTTSDRATFF. As DNA, the CDR3 is TGTGCCAGCAGCACCACCTCCGACAGGGCAACTTTCTTT.

The chain is built from TRBV5-6 and TRBJ2-2; D could derive from TRBD1 or TRBD2 (5 bases each). Per the germline V gene, CDR1 is SGHDT and CDR2 is YYEEEE. This CDR3 has 15 residues. Trimming removed 4 bases at V and 3 bases at J, with 13 bases between. The CDR3 sequence is CASSAGTDHTGELFF. CDR3 DNA: TGTGCCAGCAGCGCAGGGACGGACCACACCGGGGAGCTGTTTTTT.

This chain links TRBV5-6 with TRBJ1-1; the match to TRBD1 covers 8 bases. Germline lookup yields CDR1 SGHDT and CDR2 YYEEEE. The CDR3 is 13 residues long. V lost 0 bases to trimming and J lost 5 bases; unmatched junction nucleotides: 0. CDR3 residues: CASSLGTGTEAFF. CDR3 sequence (DNA): TGTGCCAGCAGCTTGGGGACAGGGACTGAAGCTTTCTTT. The variable domain in full, with the rest retrieved from reference TRBV5-6 and TRBJ1-1, is DAGVTQSPTHLIKTRGQQVTLRCSPKSGHDTVSWYQQALGQGPQFIFQYYEEEERQRGNFPDRFSGHQFPNYSSELNVNALLLGDSALYLCASSLGTGTEAFFGQGTRLTVV.

The chain employs TRBV10-1 and TRBJ2-7; TRBD1 matches at 7 bases. Germline V lookup: CDR1 WNHNN, CDR2 SYGVQD (reference sequence). The CDR3 runs to 16 residues. V gave up 0 bases and J gave up 0 bases; unmatched junction bases: 5. The CDR3 reads CASSESRDRSSYEQYF. The CDR3 bases are TGCGCCAGCAGTGAGTCCCGGGACAGAAGCTCCTACGAGCAGTACTTC.

As regards this clone: Distinct nucleotide sequences in the sample also encode this CDR3. The rearrangement uses TRBV6-1 and TRBJ2-1, with 12 positions matching TRBD2. CDR3 size: 15 residues. The ends lost 6 bases at V and 5 bases at J; junction bases unmatched: 5. Per germline, CDR1 MNHNS and CDR2 SASEGT. DNA of the CDR3: TGTGCCAGCAGGGCGGGACTAGCGGGTGACAATGAGCAGTTCTTC. Protein product: CASRAGLAGDNEQFF.

In DNA, the CDR3 is TGTGCCAGCAGTGGGCGCCACAATGAGCAGTTCTTC. Amino acid sequence: CASSGRHNEQFF. V gene TRBV4-2 combines with J gene TRBJ2-1; D is undetermined. Looked up from germline, CDR1 is LGHNA and CDR2 is YNFKEQ. Trimming pared 6 bases from V and 5 bases from J, leaving 8 bases between. The CDR3 consists of 12 residues.

The chain recombines TRBV6-5 with TRBJ2-5, with D possibly being TRBD2 (6 bases). This CDR3 is built from 13 residues. V was trimmed by 2 bases and J by 5 bases, leaving 9 bases between them. CDR1 and CDR2 from the germline V gene are MNHEY and SVGAGI. The CDR3 bases are TGTGCCAGCAGTTACGGTGGGGGGGAGACCCAGTACTTC. It codes for CASSYGGGETQYF.

The chain carries TRBV2 and TRBJ2-2; D possibly uses TRBD1 or TRBD2 (7 bases each). CDR1 is SNHLY, CDR2 FYNNEI, per germline. V was pared by 3 bases and J by 5 bases, with 10 bases between. The CDR3 spans 14 residues. The CDR3 protein is CASSDRGGTGELFF. The CDR3, as DNA: TGTGCCAGCAGTGACAGGGGGGGGACCGGGGAGCTGTTTTTT.

The V and J genes are TRBV30 and TRBJ2-5, with D hard to call. Germline values: CDR1 GTSNPN, CDR2 SVGIG (reference sequence). Trimming pared 4 bases from V and 5 bases from J, leaving 17 bases between. This CDR3 region has 14 residues. CDR3: CAWTGRPPRETQYF. The CDR3 nucleotides read TGTGCCTGGACCGGACGGCCCCCTCGGGAGACCCAGTACTTC. Full variable domain (rest looked up from reference TRBV30 and TRBJ2-5): SQTIHQWPATLVQPVGSPLSLECTVEGTSNPNLYWYRQAAGRGLQLLFYSVGIGQISSEVPQNLSASRPQDRQFILSSKKLLLSDSGFYLCAWTGRPPRETQYFGPGTRLLVL.

The chain couples TRBV30 to TRBJ2-5, with 8 bases identical to TRBD1. Germline CDR1 GTSNPN, CDR2 SVGIG (reference sequence). The CDR3 consists of 13 residues. V shed 4 bases, J shed 5 bases, and the junction held 6 bases outside the gene matches. CDR3 in amino acids: CAWNRGFQETQYF. CDR3 coding DNA: TGTGCCTGGAACAGGGGGTTTCAGGAGACCCAGTACTTC. The full variable domain, with the rest looked up from reference TRBV30 and TRBJ2-5, is SQTIHQWPATLVQPVGSPLSLECTVEGTSNPNLYWYRQAAGRGLQLLFYSVGIGQISSEVPQNLSASRPQDRQFILSSKKLLLSDSGFYLCAWNRGFQETQYFGPGTRLLVL.

The J gene is TRBJ2-2, the V gene TRBV13, with D possibly called TRBD1 or TRBD2 (6 bases each). V lost 6 bases, J lost 4 bases, and 18 bases lay in between. The germline gives CDR1 PRHDT, CDR2 FYEKMQ (reference sequence). This CDR3 contains 16 residues. CDR3 nucleotide sequence: TGTGCCAGCAGTCCCGGGGGCATTAGGGGCACCGGGGAGCTGTTTTTT. Amino acids: CASSPGGIRGTGELFF.

The chain uses TRBV29-1 and TRBJ2-7; 8 bases fit TRBD1. Germline V lookup: CDR1 SQVTM, CDR2 ANQGSEA. V lost 4 bases, J lost 3 bases, and 8 bases stayed unmatched. This CDR3 has 14 amino acids. Here the CDR3 DNA reads TGCAGCGTTGTCGGACAGGGCCAAATCTACGAGCAGTACTTC. Its protein product is CSVVGQGQIYEQYF.

The chain is built from TRBV4-2 and TRBJ2-3, with 9 positions matching TRBD2. The germline V gene encodes CDR1 LGHNA and CDR2 YNFKEQ. After removal of 0 bases from V and 5 bases from J, the junction contained 9 bases not matched to a gene. This CDR3 spans 17 amino acids. CDR3 nucleotides: TGTGCCAGCAGCCAAGATCGCGATAGCGGGAGTGTAGATACGCAGTATTTT. It codes for CASSQDRDSGSVDTQYF.